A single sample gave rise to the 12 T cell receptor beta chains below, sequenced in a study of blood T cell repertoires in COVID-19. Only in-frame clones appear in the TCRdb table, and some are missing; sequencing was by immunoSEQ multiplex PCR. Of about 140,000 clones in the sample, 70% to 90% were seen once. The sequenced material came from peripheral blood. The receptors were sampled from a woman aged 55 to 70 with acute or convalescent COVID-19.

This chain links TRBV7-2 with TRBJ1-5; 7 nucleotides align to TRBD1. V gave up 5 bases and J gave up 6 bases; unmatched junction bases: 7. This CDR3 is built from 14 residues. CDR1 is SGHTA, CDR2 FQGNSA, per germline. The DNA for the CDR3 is TGTGCCAGCAGCAAAGGACAGGTTATTCAGCCCCAGCATTTT. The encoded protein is CASSKGQVIQPQHF.

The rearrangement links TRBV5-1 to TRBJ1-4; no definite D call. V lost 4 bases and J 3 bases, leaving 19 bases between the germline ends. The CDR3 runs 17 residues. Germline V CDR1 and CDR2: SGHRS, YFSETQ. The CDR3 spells CASSLRAAGVANEKLFF. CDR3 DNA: TGCGCCAGCAGCCTGCGGGCCGCTGGCGTGGCTAATGAAAAACTGTTTTTT.

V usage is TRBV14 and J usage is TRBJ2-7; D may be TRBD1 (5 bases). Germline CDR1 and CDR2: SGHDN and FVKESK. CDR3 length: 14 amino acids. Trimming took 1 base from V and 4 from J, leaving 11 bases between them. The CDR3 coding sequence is TGTGCCAGCAGCCAAGCGGCAGGGATGTACGAGCAGTACTTC. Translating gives CASSQAAGMYEQYF.

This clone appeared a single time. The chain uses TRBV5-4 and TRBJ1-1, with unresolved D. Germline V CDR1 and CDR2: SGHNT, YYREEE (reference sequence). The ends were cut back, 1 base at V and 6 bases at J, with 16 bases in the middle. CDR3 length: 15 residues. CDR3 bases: TGTGCCAGCAGCTTGTCACTCCCGAGCTTCCCTGAAGCTTTCTTT. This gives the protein CASSLSLPSFPEAFF.

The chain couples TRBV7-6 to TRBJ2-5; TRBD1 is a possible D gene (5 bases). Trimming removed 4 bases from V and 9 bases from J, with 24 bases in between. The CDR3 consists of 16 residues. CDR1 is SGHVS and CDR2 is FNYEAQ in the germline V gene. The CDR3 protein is CASSSGRDSLQDAQYF. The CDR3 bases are TGTGCCAGCAGCTCCGGACGAGACAGCCTACAAGACGCCCAGTACTTC.

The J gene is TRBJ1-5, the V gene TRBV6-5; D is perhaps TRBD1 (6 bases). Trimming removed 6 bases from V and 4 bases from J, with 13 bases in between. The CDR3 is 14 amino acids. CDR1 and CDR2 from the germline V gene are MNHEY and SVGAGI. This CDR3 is CASRQGSWNQPQHF. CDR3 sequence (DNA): TGTGCCAGCAGGCAGGGGTCATGGAATCAGCCCCAGCATTTT.

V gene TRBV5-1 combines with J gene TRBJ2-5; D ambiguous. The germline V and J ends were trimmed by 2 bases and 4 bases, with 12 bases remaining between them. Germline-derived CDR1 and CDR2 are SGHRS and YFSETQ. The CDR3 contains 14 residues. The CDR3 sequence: CASSFPDPVETQYF. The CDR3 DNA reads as TGCGCCAGCAGCTTCCCAGATCCCGTAGAGACCCAGTACTTC.

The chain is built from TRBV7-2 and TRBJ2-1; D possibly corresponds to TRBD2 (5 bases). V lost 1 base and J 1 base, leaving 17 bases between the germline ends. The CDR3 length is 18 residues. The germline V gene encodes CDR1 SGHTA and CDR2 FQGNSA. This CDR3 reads CASSLEVGLVWSYNEQFF. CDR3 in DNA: TGTGCCAGCAGCTTAGAGGTAGGACTGGTGTGGTCCTACAATGAGCAGTTCTTC. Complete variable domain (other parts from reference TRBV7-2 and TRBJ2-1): GAGVSQSPSNKVTEKGKDVELRCDPISGHTALYWYRQSLGQGLEFLIYFQGNSAPDKSGLPSDRFSAERTGGSVSTLTIQRTQQEDSAVYLCASSLEVGLVWSYNEQFFGPGTRLTVL.

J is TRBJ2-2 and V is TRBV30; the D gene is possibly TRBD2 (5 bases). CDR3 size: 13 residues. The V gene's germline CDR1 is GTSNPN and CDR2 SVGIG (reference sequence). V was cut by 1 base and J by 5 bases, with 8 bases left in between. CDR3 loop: CAWSDRGTGELFF. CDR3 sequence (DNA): TGTGCCTGGAGTGATCGAGGGACCGGGGAGCTGTTTTTT.

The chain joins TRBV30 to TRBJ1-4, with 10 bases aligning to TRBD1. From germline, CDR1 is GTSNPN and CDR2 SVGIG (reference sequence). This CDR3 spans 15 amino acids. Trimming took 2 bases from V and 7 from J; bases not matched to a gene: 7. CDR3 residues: CAWSSTTGGGEKLFF. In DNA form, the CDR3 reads TGTGCCTGGAGTTCGACGACAGGGGGCGGTGAAAAACTGTTTTTT.

The CDR3 spells CASSLTVREKLFF. The CDR3 DNA is TGTGCCAGCAGTTTGACAGTACGGGAAAAACTGTTTTTT. The chain links TRBV6-5 to TRBJ1-4, with D possibly TRBD1 on 5 matching bases. Germline CDR1 and CDR2: MNHEY and SVGAGI. The CDR3 sequence is 13 residues long. Trimming pared 4 bases from V and 8 bases from J, leaving 11 bases between.

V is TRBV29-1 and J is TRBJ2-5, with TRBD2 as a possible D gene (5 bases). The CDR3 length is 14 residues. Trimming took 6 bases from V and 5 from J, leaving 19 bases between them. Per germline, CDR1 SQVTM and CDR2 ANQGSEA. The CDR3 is CSVGDRLPMETQYF. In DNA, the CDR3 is TGCAGCGTGGGAGACCGATTACCAATGGAGACCCAGTACTTC.